Below, 8 T cell receptor beta chains from the same sample are listed, as sequenced in a study of T cell responses to AZD1222 COVID-19 vaccine. Libraries were prepared by immunoSEQ multiplex PCR; TCRdb keeps only in-frame clonotypes and omits some of them. The table includes about 110,000 clones, more than 90% detected once. This specimen was peripheral blood, taken on day 0 of AZD1222 vaccination. Every receptor here comes from an adult in good health.

This rearrangement joins TRBV30 to TRBJ2-2; D unresolved. The CDR3 has 13 amino acids. Germline V gene data show CDR1 as GTSNPN and CDR2 as SVGIG (reference sequence). V was cut by 2 bases and J by 1 base, with 5 bases left in between. CDR3 in amino acids: CAWSTGNTGELFF. Here the CDR3 DNA reads TGTGCCTGGAGTACGGGGAACACCGGGGAGCTGTTTTTT.

V gene TRBV7-2 combines with J gene TRBJ2-2; the D gene could be TRBD1 or TRBD2 (5 bases each). V was clipped by 1 base and J by 4 bases, with 19 bases between them. Germline CDR1 reads SGHTA; CDR2 reads FQGNSA. This CDR3 spans 18 amino acids. The CDR3 coding sequence is TGTGCCAGCAGCTTAGGCGTGGGGACCTTAGCTGTCACCGGGGAGCTGTTTTTT. Protein product: CASSLGVGTLAVTGELFF.

The genes are TRBV11-3 and TRBJ1-3; D remains ambiguous. Germline CDR1 SGHNT, CDR2 YENEEA. The V gene lost 4 bases and the J gene lost 1 base, with 8 bases spanning the gap. CDR3 size: 14 residues. In nucleotides, the CDR3 is TGTGCCAGCAGCTCGAGCGGATCTGGAAACACCATATATTTT. Translated: CASSSSGSGNTIYF.

Turning to this clone: This specimen includes other DNA sequences encoding the same CDR3. The CDR3 bases are TGTGCCAGCAGCCCCACCGGGGGCAGCTCTGGAAACACCATATATTTT. Its translation: CASSPTGGSSGNTIYF. The gene calls are TRBV9 and TRBJ1-3; TRBD1 is a possible D gene (6 bases). The V end lost 4 bases, the J end lost 0 bases, and 14 bases lay between the germline ends. CDR1 SGDLS and CDR2 YYNGEE come from the germline V gene. The CDR3 contains 16 residues.

The chain carries TRBV27 and TRBJ1-4; TRBD1 aligns across 9 bases. The CDR3 runs 15 residues. The germline V gene has CDR1 MNHEY and CDR2 SMNVEV (reference sequence). V lost 4 bases, J lost 7 bases, and 7 bases stayed unmatched. CDR3 nucleotide sequence: TGTGCCAGCAGTTCGTTACAGGGGGCGACTGAAAAACTGTTTTTT. As protein: CASSSLQGATEKLFF.

The CDR3 nucleotides read TGTGCCAGCAGCTTAGACCCTGGCAATCAGCCCCAGCATTTT. This sequence encodes CASSLDPGNQPQHF. This chain connects TRBV7-2 to TRBJ1-5; no clear D gene. CDR3 length: 14 residues. V was cut by 1 base and J by 2 bases, with 6 bases left in between. CDR1 and CDR2 (germline): SGHTA, FQGNSA.

The V call is TRBV18, the J call TRBJ2-2, with D perhaps TRBD2 (7 bases). Germline CDR1 is KGHSH and CDR2 is LQKENI. The CDR3 loop spans 16 amino acids. V was shortened by 5 bases and J by 2 bases, with 15 bases between the two germline ends. The CDR3 DNA reads as TGTGCCAGCTCAGTGGCGGGGGCGCCCAACACCGGGGAGCTGTTTTTT. This encodes CASSVAGAPNTGELFF.

V is TRBV9 and J is TRBJ1-1, with D maybe TRBD1 (6 bases). Germline V gene lookup returns CDR1 SGDLS and CDR2 YYNGEE. The CDR3 is 13 residues long. Trimming pared 3 bases from V and 4 bases from J, leaving 10 bases between. Written as DNA, the CDR3 is TGTGCCAGCAGCGCAACAGGGATCACTGAAGCTTTCTTT. Residues: CASSATGITEAFF.